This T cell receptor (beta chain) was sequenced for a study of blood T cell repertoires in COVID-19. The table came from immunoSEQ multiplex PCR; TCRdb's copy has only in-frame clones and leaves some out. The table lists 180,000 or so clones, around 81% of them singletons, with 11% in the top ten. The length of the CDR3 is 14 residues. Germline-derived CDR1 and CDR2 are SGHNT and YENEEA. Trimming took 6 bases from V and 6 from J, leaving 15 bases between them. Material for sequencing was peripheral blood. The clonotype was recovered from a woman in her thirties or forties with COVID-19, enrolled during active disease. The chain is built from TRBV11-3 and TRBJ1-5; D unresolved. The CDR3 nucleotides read TGTGCCAGCAGGGGAGACGGGAAAGGTCAGCCCCAGCATTTT. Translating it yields CASRGDGKGQPQHF.